This TCR beta chain was profiled in a study of blood T cell repertoires in COVID-19. Method: immunoSEQ multiplex PCR; TCRdb's copy keeps in-frame clones and lacks some. The sample includes some 60,000 clones, more than 85% of them seen just once. The sample holds one count of this clone. The CDR3 covers 14 residues. Trimming pared 4 bases from V and 3 bases from J, leaving 10 bases between. The germline gives CDR1 LNHDA, CDR2 SQIVND (reference sequence). The TCR comes from a man between 65 and 79 years old with acute or convalescent COVID-19. The sample consisted of peripheral blood. This chain joins TRBV19 and TRBJ2-1; no firm D call. Written as DNA, the CDR3 is TGTGCCAGTAGTAAATCACTACACTACAATGAGCAGTTCTTC. Encoded protein: CASSKSLHYNEQFF.